This is a list of T cell receptor beta chains from one sample in a study of cytomegalovirus exposure and HLA in healthy donors. Only in-frame clones appear in the TCRdb table, and some are missing; sequencing was by immunoSEQ multiplex PCR. The repertoire holds fewer than 55,000 clones, with 72% as singletons. The sequencing sample was made of PBMCs. The receptors derive from a woman between 50 and 59 years old in good health and CMV-seropositive. The CDR3 runs from the conserved cysteine through the conserved F or W. A D gene is named only where the DNA matches it firmly. Rows give clone size only sometimes, using once, few, many, or a class for an expanded clone.

j_gene	d_gene	v_gene	abundance	CDR3aa	CDR3nt
TRBJ2-3	TRBD2	TRBV7-3	.	CASSLSSGSSADTQYF	TGTGCCAGCAGCTTAAGTAGCGGGAGTAGCGCAGATACGCAGTATTTT
TRBJ2-3	TRBD2	TRBV11-2	.	CASSPPYGRAKDTQYF	TGTGCCAGCAGCCCCCCTTACGGGAGGGCCAAAGATACGCAGTATTTT
TRBJ2-7	TRBD1	TRBV7-8	.	CASSSRVDRDASYEQYF	TGTGCCAGCAGCTCGAGGGTGGACAGGGACGCCTCCTACGAGCAGTACTTC
TRBJ2-3	TRBD1	TRBV12-5	once	CASGFSRTGPGDTQYF	TGTGCTAGTGGTTTTTCGAGGACAGGGCCTGGGGATACGCAGTATTTT
TRBJ2-3	.	TRBV4-2	.	CASSRGTEGSRDTQYF	TGTGCCAGCAGCCGCGGGACTGAAGGGTCAAGGGATACGCAGTATTTT
TRBJ1-2	TRBD1	TRBV19	.	CASSSTGTGGYTF	TGTGCCAGTAGTTCGACAGGGACGGGTGGCTACACCTTC
TRBJ1-3	.	TRBV5-6	.	CASSLPSGGAGNTIYF	TGTGCCAGCAGCTTGCCTTCGGGTGGCGCGGGAAACACCATATATTTT
TRBJ2-3	.	TRBV7-3	few	CASSSRLVFIAGTSTDAQYF	TGTGCCAGCAGCTCGAGACTAGTTTTTATCGCAGGAACTAGCACAGATGCGCAGTATTTT
TRBJ2-5	.	TRBV7-9	once	CASSPKETQYF	TGTGCCAGCAGCCCTAAAGAGACCCAGTACTTC
TRBJ2-7	TRBD2	TRBV6-6	.	CASSLGTSGRSEQYF	TGTGCCAGCAGCCTCGGGACTAGCGGGAGGTCCGAGCAGTACTTC
TRBJ2-1	.	TRBV27	few	CASSRPAGADEQFF	TGTGCCAGCAGCCGACCGGCAGGGGCGGATGAGCAGTTCTTC
TRBJ1-1	.	TRBV10-3	many	CAISLARVTEAFF	TGTGCCATCAGCTTGGCCCGGGTTACTGAAGCTTTCTTT
TRBJ1-2	TRBD1	TRBV19	.	CASSVPRQGPGGYTF	TGTGCCAGTAGTGTTCCCAGACAGGGACCCGGGGGCTACACCTTC
TRBJ1-2	TRBD1	TRBV6-6	few	CASSYPGQGGDYGYTF	TGTGCCAGCAGTTACCCAGGACAGGGAGGGGACTATGGCTACACCTTC
TRBJ1-4	.	TRBV19	few	CASSIGTATNEKLFF	TGTGCCAGTAGTATAGGAACAGCAACTAATGAAAAACTGTTTTTT
TRBJ1-1	.	TRBV28	.	CASSLLGRSGKDTEAFF	TGTGCCAGCAGTCTCCTCGGGCGGTCGGGGAAGGACACTGAAGCTTTCTTT
TRBJ1-5	.	TRBV10-3	.	CAISESGGTHQPQHF	TGTGCCATCAGTGAGTCTGGAGGGACCCATCAGCCCCAGCATTTT
TRBJ1-3	.	TRBV28	few	CASSFQTASGNTIYF	TGTGCCAGCAGTTTTCAGACAGCCTCTGGAAACACCATATATTTT
TRBJ1-5	.	TRBV5-1	.	CASSSGNNQPQHF	TGCGCCAGCAGCTCCGGGAACAATCAGCCCCAGCATTTT
TRBJ2-7	TRBD2	TRBV6-5	.	CATIGTSGYEQYF	TGTGCCACCATTGGGACTAGCGGCTACGAGCAGTACTTC
TRBJ1-2	.	TRBV6-5	.	CASRKTVDYGYTF	TGTGCCAGCAGGAAAACAGTTGACTATGGCTACACCTTC
TRBJ2-2	.	TRBV9	.	CASSSDYSLVSRELFF	TGTGCCAGCAGCTCCGACTATTCGTTGGTGTCGAGGGAGCTGTTTTTT